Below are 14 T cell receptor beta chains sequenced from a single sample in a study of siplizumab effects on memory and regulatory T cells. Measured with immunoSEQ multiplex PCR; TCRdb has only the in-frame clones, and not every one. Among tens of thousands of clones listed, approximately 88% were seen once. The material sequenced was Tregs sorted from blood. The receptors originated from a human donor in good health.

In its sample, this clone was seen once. Here the CDR3 reads CASRETGATKQFF. The CDR3 DNA reads as TGTGCCAGTAGAGAGACAGGGGCCACGAAGCAGTTCTTC. This chain uses TRBV19 with TRBJ2-1; 8 nucleotides align to TRBD1. The CDR3 spans 13 residues. CDR1 and CDR2 (germline): LNHDA, SQIVND (reference sequence). Trimming cost V 6 bases and J 11 bases; bases outside gene matches: 9. The full variable domain, rest sourced from reference TRBV19 and TRBJ2-1, is DGGITQSPKYLFRKEGQNVTLSCEQNLNHDAMYWYRQDPGQGLRLIYYSQIVNDFQKGDIAEGYSVSREKKESFPLTVTSAQKNPTAFYLCASRETGATKQFFGPGTRLTVL.

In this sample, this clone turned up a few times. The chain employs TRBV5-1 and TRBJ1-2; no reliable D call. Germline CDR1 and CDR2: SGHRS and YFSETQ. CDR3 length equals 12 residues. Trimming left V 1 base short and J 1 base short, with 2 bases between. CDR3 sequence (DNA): TGCGCCAGCAGCTTGAATAACTATGGCTACACCTTC. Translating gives CASSLNNYGYTF.

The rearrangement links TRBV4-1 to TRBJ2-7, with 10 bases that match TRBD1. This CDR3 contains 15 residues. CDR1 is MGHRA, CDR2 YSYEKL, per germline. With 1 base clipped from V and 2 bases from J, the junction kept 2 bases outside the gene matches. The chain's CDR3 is CASSQGQGATYEQYF. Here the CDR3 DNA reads TGCGCCAGCAGCCAAGGACAGGGGGCAACCTACGAGCAGTACTTC.

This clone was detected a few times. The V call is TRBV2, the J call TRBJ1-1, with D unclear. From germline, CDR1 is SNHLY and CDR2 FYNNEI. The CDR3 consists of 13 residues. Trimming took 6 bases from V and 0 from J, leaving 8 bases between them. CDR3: CASRGNLNTEAFF. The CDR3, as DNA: TGTGCCAGCAGGGGGAACTTGAACACTGAAGCTTTCTTT.

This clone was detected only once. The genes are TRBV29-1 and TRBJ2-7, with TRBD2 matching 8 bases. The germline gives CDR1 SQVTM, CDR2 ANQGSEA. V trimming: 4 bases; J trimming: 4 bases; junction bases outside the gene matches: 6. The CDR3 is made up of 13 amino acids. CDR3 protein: CSVGERELYEQYF. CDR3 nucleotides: TGCAGCGTTGGAGAGCGGGAGTTGTACGAGCAGTACTTC.

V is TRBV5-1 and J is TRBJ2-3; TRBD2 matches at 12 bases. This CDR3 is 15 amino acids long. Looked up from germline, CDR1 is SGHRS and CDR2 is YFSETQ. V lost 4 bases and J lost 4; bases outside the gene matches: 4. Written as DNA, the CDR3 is TGCGCCAGCAGCCCCCTAGCGGGAGGGCCAGATACGCAGTATTTT. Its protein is CASSPLAGGPDTQYF.

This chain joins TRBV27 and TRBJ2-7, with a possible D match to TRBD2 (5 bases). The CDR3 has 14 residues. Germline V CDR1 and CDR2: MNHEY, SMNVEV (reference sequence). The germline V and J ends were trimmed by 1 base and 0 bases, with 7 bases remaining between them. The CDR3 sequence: CASSLFRGSYEQYF. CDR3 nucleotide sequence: TGTGCCAGCAGTTTATTTCGGGGCTCCTACGAGCAGTACTTC.

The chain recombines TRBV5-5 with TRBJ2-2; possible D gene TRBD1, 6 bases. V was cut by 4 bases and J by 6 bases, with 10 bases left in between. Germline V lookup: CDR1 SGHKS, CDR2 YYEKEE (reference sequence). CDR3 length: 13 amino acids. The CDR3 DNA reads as TGTGCCAGCAGCGTGGGGGCTTCCGGGGAGCTGTTTTTT. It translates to CASSVGASGELFF.

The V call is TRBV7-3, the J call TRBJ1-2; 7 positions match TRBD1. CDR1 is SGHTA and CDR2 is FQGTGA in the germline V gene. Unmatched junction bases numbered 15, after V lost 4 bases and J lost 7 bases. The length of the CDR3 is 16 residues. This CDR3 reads CASSSSGGQRITGYTF. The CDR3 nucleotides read TGTGCCAGCAGCTCATCCGGGGGACAGAGAATTACTGGCTACACCTTC.

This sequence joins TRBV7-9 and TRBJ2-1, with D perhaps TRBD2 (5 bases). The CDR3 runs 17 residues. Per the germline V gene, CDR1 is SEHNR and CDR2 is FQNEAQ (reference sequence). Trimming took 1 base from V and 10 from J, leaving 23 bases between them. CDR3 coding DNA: TGTGCCAGCAGCTTAGTTAGGACTCACGCTCAGGTGGGCGAGCAGTTCTTC. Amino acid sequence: CASSLVRTHAQVGEQFF.

This CDR3 is CASSLSQETQYF. Here the CDR3 DNA reads TGTGCCAGCAGCTTAAGCCAAGAGACCCAGTACTTC. The chain uses TRBV5-5 and TRBJ2-5, with D hard to call. The V end lost 2 bases, the J end lost 1 base, and 3 bases lay between the germline ends. The germline CDR1 and CDR2 sequences are SGHKS and YYEKEE (reference sequence). The CDR3 loop spans 12 amino acids.

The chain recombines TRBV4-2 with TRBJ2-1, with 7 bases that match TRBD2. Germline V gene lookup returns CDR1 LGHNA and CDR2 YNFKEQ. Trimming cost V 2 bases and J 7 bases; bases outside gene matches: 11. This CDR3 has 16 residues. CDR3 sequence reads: CASSQYRGRGGNEQFF. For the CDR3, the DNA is TGTGCCAGCAGCCAATATCGCGGGAGAGGCGGGAATGAGCAGTTCTTC.

In DNA, the CDR3 is TGTGCCAGCAGCTTACTCCGCGGGAGAAGGGAGCAGTTCTTC. Amino acids: CASSLLRGRREQFF. The rearrangement uses TRBV7-9 and TRBJ2-1, with TRBD2 matching over 7 bases. CDR1 and CDR2 from the germline V gene are SEHNR and FQNEAQ (reference sequence). J gave up 10 bases and V 2 bases, and 8 bases lay outside the gene matches. The CDR3 totals 14 residues.

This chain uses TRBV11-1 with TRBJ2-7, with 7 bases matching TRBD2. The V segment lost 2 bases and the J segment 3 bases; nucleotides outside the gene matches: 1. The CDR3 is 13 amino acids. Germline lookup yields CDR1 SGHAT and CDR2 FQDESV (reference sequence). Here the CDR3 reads CASSLRDYYEQYF. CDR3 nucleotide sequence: TGTGCCAGCAGCTTACGGGACTACTACGAGCAGTACTTC.